Listed here are 20 T cell receptor beta chains from one sample, sequenced in a study of response to subunit inactivated influenza vaccine. TCRdb reprocessed the RT-PCR reads via MiXCR and lists one record per CDR3 protein. The sample has approximately 500,000 distinct CDR3 sequences, approximately 20% seen once. This same sample was also part of a study on T cells expressing NK-cell markers. As that report states: What made the TCR beta cDNA was 5'RACE template switching with UMIs.

The input for sequencing was CD4+ T cells sorted from PBMCs, taken about 11 days after vaccination. The receptors come from a man over 45 who received an inactivated influenza vaccine.

The rearrangement links TRBV28 to TRBJ2-2, with D unresolved. Germline assignment: CDR1 MDHEN and CDR2 SYDVKM. V lost 5 bases and J lost 4, with 17 bases in between. The CDR3 is 16 residues long. The DNA for the CDR3 is TGTGCCAGCAGTCCCGGACCGACGCCGGGCACCGGGGAGCTGTTTTTT. Translated, it gives CASSPGPTPGTGELFF.

This chain joins TRBV12-3 or TRBV12-4 and TRBJ2-3; 8 positions match TRBD2. The CDR3 has 16 residues. V gave up 5 bases and J gave up 2 bases; unmatched junction bases: 9. CDR3 DNA: TGTGCCAGCAGTCCCCAGGGACTAGTACACACAGATACGCAGTATTTT. Its protein is CASSPQGLVHTDTQYF.

There are a few counts of this clonotype. The genes are TRBV15 and TRBJ1-2, with TRBD1 matching over 10 bases. The CDR3 loop spans 16 amino acids. Per germline, CDR1 LNHNV and CDR2 YYDKDF (reference sequence). V gave up 5 bases and J gave up 4 bases; unmatched junction bases: 10. The CDR3 DNA reads TGTGCCACCAGCTCTAGGACAGGGGGTAAAACCTATGGCTACACCTTC. Its translation is CATSSRTGGKTYGYTF.

This clonotype has just a few counts. The chain uses TRBV2 and TRBJ2-7; D is possibly TRBD1 (6 bases). V was trimmed by 6 bases and J by 6 bases, leaving 21 bases between them. Germline CDR1 reads SNHLY; CDR2 reads FYNNEI. The CDR3 runs 15 residues. This chain's CDR3 is CASRGTGSRSGEQYF. The DNA for the CDR3 is TGTGCCAGCAGGGGAACAGGGTCTCGGTCTGGCGAGCAGTACTTC. Full variable domain (rest looked up from reference TRBV2 and TRBJ2-7): EPEVTQTPSHQVTQMGQEVILRCVPISNHLYFYWYRQILGQKVEFLVSFYNNEISEKSEIFDDQFSVERPDGSNFTLKIRSTKLEDSAMYFCASRGTGSRSGEQYFGPGTRLTVT.

This rearrangement joins TRBV10-3 to TRBJ2-1; TRBD2 agrees at 10 bases. CDR3 length: 19 amino acids. Germline CDR1 and CDR2: ENHRY and SYGVKD. J lost 5 bases, V lost 1 base, and 14 bases had no gene match. The CDR3 region is CAISEWALAGIQRNNEQFF. DNA of the CDR3: TGTGCCATCAGTGAGTGGGCACTAGCGGGGATTCAGCGAAACAATGAGCAGTTCTTC.

The genes are TRBV28 and TRBJ1-2; 8 nucleotides line up with TRBD1. The CDR3 has 13 amino acids. Germline V gives CDR1 MDHEN, CDR2 SYDVKM. V shed 2 bases, J shed 8 bases, and the junction held 4 bases outside the gene matches. The CDR3 here is CASSLQGAQGYTF. The CDR3 DNA reads as TGTGCCAGCAGTTTACAGGGGGCGCAAGGCTACACCTTC.

This clonotype came up a few times. This chain links TRBV5-6 with TRBJ2-3, with a tentative D call TRBD2 (5 bases). In germline, CDR1 is SGHDT, CDR2 YYEEEE. This CDR3 comprises 15 residues. V lost 4 bases to trimming and J lost 6 bases, with 18 bases between them. The chain's CDR3 is CASSVVPGVEDTQYF. The CDR3 nucleotides read TGTGCCAGCAGCGTAGTTCCCGGGGTAGAGGATACGCAGTATTTT. The full variable domain, rest sourced from reference TRBV5-6 and TRBJ2-3, is DAGVTQSPTHLIKTRGQQVTLRCSPKSGHDTVSWYQQALGQGPQFIFQYYEEEERQRGNFPDRFSGHQFPNYSSELNVNALLLGDSALYLCASSVVPGVEDTQYFGPGTRLTVL.

The table lists this clonotype with a few counts. This chain uses TRBV5-6 with TRBJ2-7; D ambiguous. Germline CDR1 SGHDT, CDR2 YYEEEE. Deletions cut 3 bases from V and 5 bases from J, with 21 bases between. The CDR3 loop spans 16 amino acids. DNA of the CDR3: TGTGCCAGCAGCTCCCTGTGGGGAATTGTAACCCACGAGCAGTACTTC. The encoded protein is CASSSLWGIVTHEQYF.

The chain combines TRBV3-1 with TRBJ1-1, with D maybe TRBD1 (6 bases). Per the germline V gene, CDR1 is LGHDT and CDR2 is YNNKEL (reference sequence). Trimming removed 1 base at V and 6 bases at J, with 9 bases between. The CDR3 is 13 amino acids. This CDR3 reads CASSQGPGAEAFF. The CDR3 DNA is TGTGCCAGCAGCCAAGGCCCAGGGGCTGAAGCTTTCTTT.

This clonotype was seen only a few times. This rearrangement joins TRBV12-3 or TRBV12-4 to TRBJ1-1; D perhaps matches TRBD1 (5 bases). The germline V and J ends were trimmed by 2 bases and 4 bases, with 11 bases remaining between them. The length of the CDR3 is 14 residues. CDR3 nucleotides: TGTGCCAGCAGTTTATCCGGGGGGTCCACTGAAGCTTTCTTT. Its translation is CASSLSGGSTEAFF.

The rearrangement uses TRBV7-9 and TRBJ2-5, with D unresolved. With 5 bases removed from V and 5 bases from J, the gap between germline ends came to 9 bases. This CDR3 comprises 12 residues. Germline CDR1 SEHNR, CDR2 FQNEAQ (reference sequence). CDR3 sequence: CASSQPHETQYF. The CDR3 coding sequence is TGTGCCAGCAGCCAGCCGCATGAGACCCAGTACTTC.

The rearrangement uses TRBV7-9 and TRBJ2-3; 7 bases line up with TRBD2. This CDR3 region has 13 residues. Germline V gene data show CDR1 as SEHNR and CDR2 as FQNEAQ (reference sequence). V shed 4 bases, J shed 8 bases, and the junction held 6 bases outside the gene matches. The CDR3 here is CASSYGLDGTQYF. DNA of the CDR3: TGTGCCAGCAGCTACGGACTAGATGGTACGCAGTATTTT. Based on the CDR3 plus reference TRBV7-9 and TRBJ2-3, the full variable domain is DTGVSQNPRHKITKRGQNVTFRCDPISEHNRLYWYRQTLGQGPEFLTYFQNEAQLEKSRLLSDRFSAERPKGSFSTLEIQRTEQGDSAMYLCASSYGLDGTQYFGPGTRLTVL.

The chain carries TRBV24-1 and TRBJ2-5; 10 positions agree with TRBD1. Trimming at V came to 3 bases and at J to 5 bases, leaving 14 bases not matched to a gene. In germline, CDR1 is KGHDR, CDR2 SFDVKD. The CDR3 loop spans 18 amino acids. The DNA of the CDR3 is TGTGCCACCAGTGATGGAGACAGGGGGCCGACTATTAGGGAGACCCAGTACTTC. As protein: CATSDGDRGPTIRETQYF.

This chain links TRBV5-1 with TRBJ1-5; D is uncertain. The CDR3 is made up of 13 amino acids. CDR1 and CDR2 (germline): SGHRS, YFSETQ. Trimming removed 4 bases at V and 5 bases at J, with 10 bases between. The CDR3 nucleotides read TGCGCCAGCAGCGAGCGGGCCGATCAGCCCCAGCATTTT. Translating it yields CASSERADQPQHF.

This clonotype was counted at least ten times. The chain employs TRBV7-2 and TRBJ2-7, with D possibly matching TRBD1 (6 bases). From germline, CDR1 is SGHTA and CDR2 FQGNSA. Between the trimmed V and J ends, which lost 1 base and 2 bases, there was a span of 12 bases. The CDR3 length is 15 residues. The CDR3 sequence is CASSLDLQGTYEQYF. CDR3 nucleotide sequence: TGTGCCAGCAGCTTAGACTTACAGGGAACCTACGAGCAGTACTTC. Full variable domain (outside the CDR3, taken from reference TRBV7-2 and TRBJ2-7): GAGVSQSPSNKVTEKGKDVELRCDPISGHTALYWYRQSLGQGLEFLIYFQGNSAPDKSGLPSDRFSAERTGGSVSTLTIQRTQQEDSAVYLCASSLDLQGTYEQYFGPGTRLTVT.

This chain links TRBV20-1 with TRBJ2-3; D might be TRBD1 or TRBD2, each matching 5 bases. V lost 7 bases and J 0 bases, leaving 11 bases between the germline ends. Germline V gives CDR1 DFQATT, CDR2 SNEGSKA (reference sequence). The CDR3 contains 13 residues. The CDR3 coding sequence is TGCAGTGGGGGACGGGCTAGCACAGATACGCAGTATTTT. It translates to CSGGRASTDTQYF.

This clonotype was counted between two and nine times. The rearrangement joins TRBV27 to TRBJ2-7, with 9 bases that match TRBD1. J gave up 2 bases and V 2 bases, and 10 bases lay outside the gene matches. Germline V gives CDR1 MNHEY, CDR2 SMNVEV (reference sequence). CDR3 length: 17 amino acids. The CDR3 sequence is CASSLTFPGQGPYEQYF. The DNA of the CDR3 is TGTGCCAGCAGTTTAACTTTTCCGGGACAGGGTCCCTACGAGCAGTACTTC.

This chain connects TRBV29-1 to TRBJ2-5; D unresolved. V gave up 4 bases and J gave up 1 base, with 10 bases separating them. Germline CDR1 is SQVTM and CDR2 is ANQGSEA. This CDR3 is built from 13 residues. This chain's CDR3 is CSVGQILQETQYF. CDR3 in DNA: TGCAGCGTTGGACAAATTCTCCAAGAGACCCAGTACTTC.

This clonotype was counted at least ten times. The chain couples TRBV6-1 to TRBJ2-6, with unresolved D. Looked up from germline, CDR1 is MNHNS and CDR2 is SASEGT. The CDR3 is 15 amino acids. V lost 6 bases and J 2 bases, leaving 11 bases between the germline ends. This CDR3 is CASRQPGAGANVLTF. The CDR3 DNA is TGTGCCAGCAGGCAACCAGGTGCTGGGGCCAACGTCCTGACTTTC.

V and J are TRBV20-1 and TRBJ2-1, with 9 bases that match TRBD2. Trimming cost V 0 bases and J 3 bases; bases outside gene matches: 6. Per germline, CDR1 DFQATT and CDR2 SNEGSKA (reference sequence). The CDR3 contains 16 residues. The CDR3 DNA follows: TGCAGTGCTAGAGACGTTATAGCGGGGGTCTACAATGAGCAGTTCTTC. As protein: CSARDVIAGVYNEQFF.